Listed below are T cell receptor beta chains from one sample, sequenced in a study of T cell changes during pregnancy in multiple sclerosis. Produced via immunoSEQ multiplex PCR; TCRdb's table is partial and in-frame only. The table records 70,000 to 100,000 clones, 94% of them present only once. Source: peripheral blood, taken in the third trimester of pregnancy. The receptors come from a female donor with multiple sclerosis, enrolled in a pregnancy study. Both conserved end residues are part of each CDR3. D genes are given only for firm matches. The size field is filled for only some rows; it gives once, few, many or a size class.

>TRBJ1-5|TRBV19|few|.
CASSIGEQPQHF
TGTGCCAGTAGTATCGGGGAGCAGCCCCAGCATTTT
>TRBJ2-7|TRBV9|.|TRBD2
CASSVGSGSYEQYF
TGTGCCAGCAGCGTCGGTAGCGGGAGCTACGAGCAGTACTTC
>TRBJ2-1|TRBV28|.|.
CASSPGWYEQFF
TGTGCCAGCAGCCCAGGGTGGTATGAGCAGTTCTTC
>TRBJ2-7|TRBV19|.|TRBD2
CASSTLIAGDPYEQYF
TGTGCCAGTAGTACCCTAATAGCGGGAGACCCCTACGAGCAGTACTTC
>TRBJ2-1|TRBV5-1|.|.
CASSLVVAGSVSYNEQFF
TGCGCCAGCAGCTTGGTGGTTGCGGGAAGTGTCTCCTACAATGAGCAGTTCTTC
>TRBJ2-7|TRBV6-1|.|TRBD2
CASSKAPGLKNYEQYF
TGTGCCAGCAGTAAAGCACCGGGACTAAAGAACTACGAGCAGTACTTC
>TRBJ1-1|TRBV10-3|.|TRBD1
CAISESIPGQLNTEAFF
TGTGCCATCAGTGAGTCGATTCCGGGACAGCTGAACACTGAAGCTTTCTTT
>TRBJ1-1|TRBV7-9|.|.
CASRIQSNTEAFF
TGTGCCAGCAGAATACAGTCGAACACTGAAGCTTTCTTT
>TRBJ2-3|TRBV9|.|TRBD1
CASSVGTGTSTDTQYF
TGTGCCAGCAGCGTCGGGACAGGGACGAGCACAGATACGCAGTATTTT
>TRBJ1-5|TRBV7-8|.|.
CASSLVQGEIPQHF
TGTGCCAGCAGCTTAGTACAGGGAGAGATACCCCAGCATTTT
>TRBJ1-5|TRBV19|.|.
CASSIDFGVGANQPQHF
TGTGCCAGTAGTATAGACTTCGGGGTGGGTGCCAATCAGCCCCAGCATTTT
>TRBJ2-2|TRBV4-1|.|TRBD1
CASTRDRGAGELFF
TGCGCCAGCACTAGGGACAGGGGTGCCGGGGAGCTGTTTTTT
>TRBJ2-1|TRBV7-2|.|.
CASRAVVGNEQFF
TGTGCCAGCCGAGCGGTGGTAGGGAATGAGCAGTTCTTC
>TRBJ2-3|TRBV7-3|.|.
CASSPRGSTDTQYF
TGTGCCAGCAGCCCCCGGGGATCCACAGATACGCAGTATTTT
>TRBJ2-7|TRBV4-2|few|TRBD1
CASSPGQEASEQYF
TGTGCCAGCAGTCCGGGACAGGAGGCAAGCGAGCAGTACTTC
>TRBJ1-2|TRBV29-1|.|TRBD1
CSVEGTDPGDYGYTF
TGCAGCGTTGAGGGGACAGATCCAGGGGACTATGGCTACACCTTC
>TRBJ2-7|TRBV4-2|.|.
CASSQGHEQYF
TGTGCCAGCAGCCAGGGGCACGAGCAGTACTTC
>TRBJ2-1|TRBV28|.|TRBD1
CASSYSGTGVYEQFF
TGTGCCAGCAGTTATTCCGGGACAGGGGTCTATGAGCAGTTCTTC
>TRBJ2-7|TRBV5-1|.|TRBD2
CASSFRTSSYEQYF
TGCGCCAGCAGCTTCCGGACTAGCTCCTACGAGCAGTACTTC
>TRBJ2-7|TRBV5-1|.|TRBD2
CASSLKASGSYEQYF
TGCGCCAGCAGCTTGAAGGCTAGCGGTTCCTACGAGCAGTACTTC
>TRBJ1-3|TRBV5-6|.|.
CASSAQGSSGNTIYF
TGTGCCAGCAGCGCACAGGGATCCTCTGGAAACACCATATATTTT
>TRBJ2-1|TRBV4-1|once|TRBD2
CASSQDDYSGTEQFF
TGCGCCAGCAGCCAAGATGACTATAGCGGGACCGAGCAGTTCTTC
>TRBJ1-1|TRBV5-1|.|.
CASSLDLNSSEAFF
TGCGCCAGCAGCTTGGACCTAAACTCGTCTGAAGCTTTCTTT
>TRBJ2-3|TRBV18|.|TRBD2
CASSRKGGGDALLGTDTQYF
TGTGCCAGCTCACGAAAGGGCGGGGGAGATGCCCTCTTAGGCACAGATACGCAGTATTTT
>TRBJ2-1|TRBV9|.|.
CASSGGTLGNNEQFF
TGTGCCAGCAGCGGCGGGACTCTGGGGAACAATGAGCAGTTCTTC
>TRBJ1-1|TRBV28|.|.
CASSYGQFFLRNTEAFF
TGTGCCAGCAGTTACGGACAGTTTTTCCTCCGAAACACTGAAGCTTTCTTT
>TRBJ2-7|TRBV29-1|.|TRBD1
CSLGSGQGREQYF
TGCAGCCTGGGGTCCGGACAGGGACGCGAGCAGTACTTC
>TRBJ2-3|TRBV9|once|TRBD2
CASSVGGRSGWSTDTQYF
TGTGCCAGCAGCGTAGGAGGGCGTAGCGGGTGGAGCACAGATACGCAGTATTTT
>TRBJ2-3|TRBV28|.|.
CASSSAWGQSTDTQYF
TGTGCCAGCAGTTCCGCCTGGGGACAAAGCACAGATACGCAGTATTTT
>TRBJ2-1|TRBV15|few|.
CATSRVWANEQFF
TGTGCCACCAGCAGAGTATGGGCCAATGAGCAGTTCTTC
>TRBJ2-1|TRBV2|once|.
CASSIDLGGEQFF
TGTGCCAGCAGTATCGATCTAGGTGGTGAGCAGTTCTTC
>TRBJ2-3|TRBV5-5|.|TRBD2
CASSFREGDTQYF
TGTGCCAGCAGCTTCCGGGAGGGAGATACGCAGTATTTT
>TRBJ1-1|TRBV7-2|.|TRBD1
CASSRTGGRTEAFF
TGTGCCAGCAGCCGAACAGGGGGAAGGACTGAAGCTTTCTTT
>TRBJ1-2|TRBV19|.|TRBD1
CASRALTGYGYTF
TGTGCCAGTAGGGCATTGACAGGGTATGGCTACACCTTC
>TRBJ2-7|TRBV19|.|TRBD2
CASSISGTSGSYEQYF
TGTGCCAGTAGTATATCCGGGACTAGCGGGAGTTACGAGCAGTACTTC
>TRBJ1-4|TRBV14|once|.
CASSQDLRSPEKLFF
TGTGCCAGCAGCCAAGATTTACGGTCTCCTGAAAAACTGTTTTTT
>TRBJ2-1|TRBV7-2|.|TRBD2
CASSATSGSGGNEQFF
TGTGCCAGCAGCGCCACTAGCGGGAGTGGCGGCAATGAGCAGTTCTTC
>TRBJ1-5|TRBV5-6|.|.
CASSFRYEGGNQPQHF
TGTGCCAGCAGCTTCAGGTACGAAGGTGGCAATCAGCCCCAGCATTTT
>TRBJ1-2|TRBV28|.|TRBD1
CASSKTGGTSYGYTF
TGTGCCAGCTCGAAGACAGGGGGCACGAGCTATGGCTACACCTTC
>TRBJ2-4|TRBV2|.|TRBD1
CASSEEDRGRLGKNIQYF
TGTGCCAGCAGTGAGGAGGACAGGGGGCGCTTGGGCAAAAACATTCAGTACTTC
>TRBJ2-7|TRBV14|.|TRBD2
CASSPLTSYMTYEQYF
TGTGCCAGCAGCCCCCTGACTAGCTATATGACCTACGAGCAGTACTTC
>TRBJ2-1|TRBV4-2|once|TRBD2
CASSQEGSGRIVYNEQFF
TGTGCCAGCAGCCAAGAGGGTAGCGGGCGGATTGTCTACAATGAGCAGTTCTTC